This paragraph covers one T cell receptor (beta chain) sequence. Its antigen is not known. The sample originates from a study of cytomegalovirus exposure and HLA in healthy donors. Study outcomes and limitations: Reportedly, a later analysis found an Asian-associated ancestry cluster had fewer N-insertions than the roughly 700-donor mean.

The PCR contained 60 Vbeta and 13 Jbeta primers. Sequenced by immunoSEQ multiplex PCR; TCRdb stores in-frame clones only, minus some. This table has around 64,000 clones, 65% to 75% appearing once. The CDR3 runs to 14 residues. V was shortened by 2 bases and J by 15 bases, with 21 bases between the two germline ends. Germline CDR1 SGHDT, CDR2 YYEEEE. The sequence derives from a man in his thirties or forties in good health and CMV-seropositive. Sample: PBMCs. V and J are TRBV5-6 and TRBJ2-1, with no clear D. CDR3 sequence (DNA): TGTGCCAGCAGCTTTTTGGCGGCTACTACCACGGGGTTCTTC. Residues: CASSFLAATTTGFF.